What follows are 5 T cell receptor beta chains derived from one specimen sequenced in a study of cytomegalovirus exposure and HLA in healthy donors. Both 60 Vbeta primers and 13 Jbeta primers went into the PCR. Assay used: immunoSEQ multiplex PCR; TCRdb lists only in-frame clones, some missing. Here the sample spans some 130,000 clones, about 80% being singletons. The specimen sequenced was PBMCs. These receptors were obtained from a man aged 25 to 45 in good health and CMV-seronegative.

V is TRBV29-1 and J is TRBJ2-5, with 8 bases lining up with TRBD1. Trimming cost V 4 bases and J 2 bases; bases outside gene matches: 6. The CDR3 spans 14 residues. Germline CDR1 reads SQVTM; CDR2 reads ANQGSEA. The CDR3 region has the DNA TGCAGCGTTGTCCAGGGGGCGGAACAAGAGACCCAGTACTTC. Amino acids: CSVVQGAEQETQYF.

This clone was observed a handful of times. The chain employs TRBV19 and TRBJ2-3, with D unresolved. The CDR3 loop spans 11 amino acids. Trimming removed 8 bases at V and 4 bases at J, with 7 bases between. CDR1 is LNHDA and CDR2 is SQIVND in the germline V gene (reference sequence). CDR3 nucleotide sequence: TGTGCCAGTGCCCAGTCAGATACGCAGTATTTT. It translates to CASAQSDTQYF.

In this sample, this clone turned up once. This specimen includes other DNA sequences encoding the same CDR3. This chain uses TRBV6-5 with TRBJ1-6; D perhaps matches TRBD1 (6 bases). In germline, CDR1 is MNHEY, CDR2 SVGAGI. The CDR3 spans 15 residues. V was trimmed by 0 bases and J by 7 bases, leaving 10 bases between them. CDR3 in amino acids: CASSYSIQGNSPLHF. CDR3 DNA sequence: TGTGCCAGCAGTTACTCGATCCAGGGGAATTCACCCCTCCACTTT.

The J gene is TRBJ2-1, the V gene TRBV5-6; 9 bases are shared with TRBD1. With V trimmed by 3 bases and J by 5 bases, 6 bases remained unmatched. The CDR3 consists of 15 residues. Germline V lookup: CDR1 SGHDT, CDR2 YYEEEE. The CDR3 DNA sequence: TGTGCCAGCAGCTATGGGACAGGGATTAACAATGAGCAGTTCTTC. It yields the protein CASSYGTGINNEQFF.

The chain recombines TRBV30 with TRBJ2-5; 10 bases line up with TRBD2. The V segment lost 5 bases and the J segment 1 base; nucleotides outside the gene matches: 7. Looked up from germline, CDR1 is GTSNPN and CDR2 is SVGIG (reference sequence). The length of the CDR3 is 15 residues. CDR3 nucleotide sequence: TGTGCCTGGGGACCGGGACTAGCGTTCCAAGAGACCCAGTACTTC. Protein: CAWGPGLAFQETQYF.